This T cell receptor (beta chain) is from a study of blood T cell repertoires in COVID-19. The wider study: In each case, the material was cDNA or gDNA derived from T cells, B-cell-depleted T cells, or PBMCs.

The length of the CDR3 is 13 residues. V lost 6 bases and J 6 bases, leaving 12 bases between the germline ends. Seattle patient enrollment occurred during active infection, with longitudinal follow-up thereafter. As handled by the study authors: Reference gene primer amplification yielded estimated nucleated cell counts. Libraries were prepared by immunoSEQ multiplex PCR; TCRdb keeps only in-frame clonotypes and omits some of them. V and J calls and clone size follow that table, whereas D and trimming were derived from the DNA. The table shows about half a million clones, with 89% occurring only once.

The chain recombines TRBV12-3 or TRBV12-4 with TRBJ2-1, with a tentative D call TRBD2 (6 bases). Sequencing was performed on peripheral blood. This receptor was identified in a man aged 18 to 30 with COVID-19, enrolled during active disease. The CDR3 nucleotides are TGTGCCAGCAGGTGGGGGGTAGGCAATGAGCAGTTCTTC. Translated: CASRWGVGNEQFF.